This section outlines one TCR beta chain sequence together with its context. Its antigen is not known. The data were obtained in a study of T cells in Graves' hyperthyroidism and ophthalmopathy. Study observations and caveats: Blood also contained most expanded thyroid clonotypes above 0.001. Ophthalmopathy was distinguished from stable hyperthyroidism by 13 V-J signatures.

This CDR3 contains 15 residues. Trimming stripped 8 bases from V and 5 bases from J, with 22 bases between. From germline, CDR1 is WSHSY and CDR2 SAAADI. Amplification of TCR beta CDR3 regions was performed using RNA transcripts as template. Using the HTBI primer set, a first-round RT-PCR was run on the TCR CDR3. One entry per CDR3 protein results from TCRdb running MiXCR on the multiplex PCR reads. The table has some 270,000 distinct CDR3 sequences, 10% to 15% seen once. Patients with uncontrolled infections, other autoimmune diseases, pregnancy or lactation were excluded. The blood was taken when hyperthyroidism was first diagnosed, before any ophthalmopathy symptoms showed up.

The chain is built from TRBV10-2 and TRBJ2-7; D is uncertain. The sample consisted of blood. The sequence derives from a woman in her twenties or thirties with Graves' hyperthyroidism that later progressed to Graves' ophthalmopathy. The CDR3 DNA follows: TGCGCCAGCGACCCCCAGGACGGTGTTTTTGACGAGCAGTACTTC. The encoded protein is CASDPQDGVFDEQYF.